This passage covers 3 T cell receptor beta chains from one sample sequenced in a study of OX40 agonist ivuxolimab in advanced cancers. Generated by immunoSEQ multiplex PCR, the TCRdb table keeps only in-frame clones and is missing some. In the table there are around 40,000 clones, 75% to 90% of which are singletons. The source material was CD4+ or CD8+ T cells sorted from blood, sampled in a trial of the OX40 agonist ivuxolimab. The receptors were sampled from an adult with an advanced solid tumor such as melanoma, head and neck, liver or kidney cancer.

The chain links TRBV15 to TRBJ2-2; the D is unclear. The V and J ends lost 4 bases and 4 bases respectively, with 7 bases between them. The CDR3 sequence is 13 residues long. Germline lookup yields CDR1 LNHNV and CDR2 YYDKDF (reference sequence). CDR3 in amino acids: CATSTFGTGELFF. In DNA form, the CDR3 reads TGTGCCACCAGCACCTTTGGCACCGGGGAGCTGTTTTTT.

The count of this clone is one. This chain links TRBV28 with TRBJ1-1; D may be TRBD1 (6 bases). V was clipped by 1 base and J by 4 bases, with 13 bases between them. Per germline, CDR1 MDHEN and CDR2 SYDVKM. This CDR3 spans 15 amino acids. The CDR3 here is CASSLFGGGSTEAFF. In nucleotides, the CDR3 is TGTGCCAGCAGTTTATTTGGGGGCGGAAGCACTGAAGCTTTCTTT.

This sequence joins TRBV6-5 and TRBJ1-4; D uncertain. In germline, CDR1 is MNHEY, CDR2 SVGAGI. The CDR3 runs 14 residues. V gave up 2 bases and J gave up 3 bases, with 7 bases separating them. This CDR3 reads CASSYQQSNEKLFF. CDR3 nucleotide sequence: TGTGCCAGCAGTTACCAACAGTCTAATGAAAAACTGTTTTTT.